The subject of this entry is one T cell receptor (beta chain). A much larger clone lies one base from this, so it may be a read error. Time point denoted: newly diagnosed GD, antithyroid drugs for less than 3 months. PBMCs provided the RNA from which the TCR library was made. These data originate in a study of regulatory T cells in long-lasting Graves disease. This CDR3 spans 14 amino acids. V was shortened by 9 bases and J by 1 base, with 15 bases between the two germline ends. CDR1 is LNHDA and CDR2 is SQIVND in the germline V gene (reference sequence). Researchers made TCR beta libraries by using iRepertoire HTBI primers and running Arm-PCR on CDR3 regions. TCRdb re-called the multiplex PCR reads through MiXCR, storing one row per CDR3 protein. The table includes 350,000 to 500,000 distinct CDR3 sequences, less than 20% detected once. The data were also submitted as part of a second study, on T cells in Graves' hyperthyroidism and ophthalmopathy.

This specimen was peripheral blood mononuclear cells (PBMCs), taken at new diagnosis, from a patient treated with antithyroid drugs. The chain uses TRBV19 and TRBJ1-1, with D unresolved. The receptor was derived from a woman aged 25 to 39 with Graves disease. The CDR3 DNA reads as TGTGCCAGCAGCCCCCGGGTGGGGAACACTGAAGCTTTCTTT. This sequence encodes CASSPRVGNTEAFF.